The 28 T cell receptor beta chains reported below all come from one sample, sequenced in a study of cytomegalovirus exposure and HLA in healthy donors. Libraries were prepared by immunoSEQ multiplex PCR; TCRdb keeps only in-frame clonotypes and omits some of them. The table lists more than 150,000 clones, about 80% of them singletons. The sequenced sample consisted of PBMCs. All receptors come from a woman aged 18-29 years in good health and CMV-seropositive.

This chain links TRBV19 with TRBJ1-3; perhaps TRBD1 as D (5 bases). V gave up 7 bases and J gave up 0 bases, with 10 bases separating them. There are 14 residues in the CDR3. CDR1 LNHDA and CDR2 SQIVND come from the germline V gene (reference sequence). In DNA, the CDR3 is TGTGCCAGTATCGGGGGTACCTCTGGAAACACCATATATTTT. This encodes CASIGGTSGNTIYF.

This chain links TRBV11-1 with TRBJ2-7; weak D call: TRBD1 (6 bases). The CDR3 loop spans 15 amino acids. Germline V gene lookup returns CDR1 SGHAT and CDR2 FQDESV (reference sequence). V lost 1 base, J lost 2 bases, and 12 bases lay in between. The CDR3 loop is CASSLGRTVTYEQYF. The CDR3 region has the DNA TGTGCCAGCAGCTTAGGTCGGACAGTTACCTACGAGCAGTACTTC. The whole variable domain, filled in from reference TRBV11-1 and TRBJ2-7, reads EAEVAQSPRYKITEKSQAVAFWCDPISGHATLYWYRQILGQGPELLVQFQDESVVDDSQLPKDRFSAERLKGVDSTLKIQPAELGDSAMYLCASSLGRTVTYEQYFGPGTRLTVT.

This clone was seen only a few times. V and J are TRBV6-1 and TRBJ1-6, with D possibly matching TRBD1 (5 bases). The CDR3 is 14 amino acids. Germline CDR1 MNHNS, CDR2 SASEGT. With 8 bases removed from V and 6 bases from J, the gap between germline ends came to 14 bases. The CDR3 is CASGEQGGNSPLHF. The CDR3 coding sequence is TGTGCCAGCGGAGAGCAGGGCGGTAATTCACCCCTCCACTTT.

This clone has just one count. The chain combines TRBV6-6 with TRBJ2-7, with TRBD1 matching 8 bases. The CDR3 has 12 amino acids. Germline V CDR1 and CDR2: MNHNY, SVGAGI (reference sequence). The V gene end was trimmed by 5 bases and the J gene end by 6 bases; junction bases not matched to a gene: 3. For the CDR3, the DNA is TGTGCCAGCAGTCTAACAGGGGGCGAGCAGTACTTC. This sequence encodes CASSLTGGEQYF.

V is TRBV5-1 and J is TRBJ2-2; D perhaps matches TRBD2 (6 bases). Germline V lookup: CDR1 SGHRS, CDR2 YFSETQ. The CDR3 runs 15 residues. Trimming took off 4 bases at V and 0 bases at J, with 10 bases between the two ends. This CDR3 reads CASSRSGANTGELFF. In DNA, the CDR3 is TGCGCCAGCAGCCGCTCGGGAGCGAACACCGGGGAGCTGTTTTTT.

This chain links TRBV6-1 with TRBJ1-3; D gene uncertain. The CDR3 covers 13 residues. The germline V gene has CDR1 MNHNS and CDR2 SASEGT. V shed 2 bases and J shed 4 bases, with 6 bases lying between them. CDR3: CASSESEGNTIYF. The DNA of the CDR3 is TGTGCCAGCAGTGAAAGCGAGGGAAACACCATATATTTT.

This sequence joins TRBV2 and TRBJ1-1; possible D gene TRBD1, 6 bases. Trimming left V 2 bases short and J 1 base short, with 14 bases between. Germline CDR1 reads SNHLY; CDR2 reads FYNNEI. The CDR3 loop spans 16 amino acids. The CDR3 coding sequence is TGTGCCAGCAGTGAACGCAGGGGTAAGGGGAACACTGAAGCTTTCTTT. It encodes CASSERRGKGNTEAFF.

The rearrangement links TRBV6-6 to TRBJ1-6; TRBD1 matches 9 bases. The junction had 5 bases not matched to a gene; V was cut back by 4 bases and J by 7 bases. CDR1 is MNHNY, CDR2 SVGAGI, per germline (reference sequence). CDR3 size: 15 residues. The CDR3 DNA sequence: TGTGCCAGCAGTTTTATCGGGACAGGGAATTCACCCCTCCACTTT. Residues: CASSFIGTGNSPLHF.

V is TRBV19 and J is TRBJ1-6; unclear D gene. V lost 5 bases and J 6 bases, leaving 8 bases between the germline ends. The CDR3 loop spans 13 amino acids. Germline CDR1 reads LNHDA; CDR2 reads SQIVND (reference sequence). The CDR3 sequence is CASSSVSNSPLHF. The CDR3 nucleotides read TGTGCCAGTAGTTCTGTCTCTAATTCACCCCTCCACTTT.

The rearrangement links TRBV28 to TRBJ2-6, with 7 bases matching TRBD2. Germline CDR1 MDHEN, CDR2 SYDVKM. The CDR3 consists of 15 residues. Trimming cost V 7 bases and J 2 bases; bases outside gene matches: 5. CDR3 protein: CASTWGGTGANVLTF. The CDR3 region has the DNA TGTGCCAGCACCTGGGGGGGGACTGGGGCCAACGTCCTGACTTTC.

In DNA form, the CDR3 reads TGTGCCAGCAGCTTTTTCGATGCTAACAATGAGCAGTTCTTC. It translates to CASSFFDANNEQFF. The chain uses TRBV7-6 and TRBJ2-1; the D is unclear. CDR3 size: 14 residues. V lost 3 bases, J lost 5 bases, and 11 bases lay in between. Per germline, CDR1 SGHVS and CDR2 FNYEAQ.

The chain links TRBV28 to TRBJ2-3; TRBD2 aligns across 8 bases. CDR3 length equals 15 residues. V was clipped by 6 bases and J by 6 bases; unmatched bases: 11. From germline, CDR1 is MDHEN and CDR2 SYDVKM. The CDR3 DNA sequence: TGTGCCAGCAGCACAGCGGGGGTCTTGGCTGATACGCAGTATTTT. It is translated as CASSTAGVLADTQYF. Together with reference TRBV28 and TRBJ2-3, the CDR3 gives the full variable domain: DVKVTQSSRYLVKRTGEKVFLECVQDMDHENMFWYRQDPGLGLRLIYFSYDVKMKEKGDIPEGYSVSREKKERFSLILESASTNQTSMYLCASSTAGVLADTQYFGPGTRLTVL.

This clone was counted only a few times. The chain has TRBV19 and TRBJ1-2; D is ambiguous. Germline-derived CDR1 and CDR2 are LNHDA and SQIVND (reference sequence). The CDR3 is 15 amino acids. Trimming removed 6 bases from V and 4 bases from J, with 18 bases in between. This CDR3 is CASSDLYGPSYGYTF. DNA for the CDR3: TGTGCCAGTAGCGACCTTTATGGGCCCTCCTATGGCTACACCTTC.

In DNA, the CDR3 is TGTGCCAGCAGTGAAGCGCTTGCAGTCGACTATGGCTACACCTTC. It encodes CASSEALAVDYGYTF. The chain carries TRBV2 and TRBJ1-2, with unresolved D. The germline V and J ends were trimmed by 0 bases and 3 bases, with 11 bases remaining between them. This CDR3 comprises 15 residues. Germline CDR1 SNHLY, CDR2 FYNNEI.

In its sample, this clone was seen a few times. The chain links TRBV9 to TRBJ2-7; TRBD2 matches at 10 bases. Looked up from germline, CDR1 is SGDLS and CDR2 is YYNGEE. The CDR3 covers 15 residues. V lost 0 bases, J lost 4 bases, and 4 bases stayed unmatched. CDR3 region: CASSVASGGSYEQYF. The DNA for the CDR3 is TGTGCCAGCAGCGTAGCTAGCGGGGGCAGTTACGAGCAGTACTTC.

The J gene is TRBJ1-1, the V gene TRBV7-2; D uncertain. This CDR3 spans 14 amino acids. Trimming shortened V by 6 bases and J by 1 base, and 12 bases separated the two germline ends. Germline values: CDR1 SGHTA, CDR2 FQGNSA. CDR3 loop: CASRERGPNTEAFF. The CDR3 nucleotides are TGTGCCAGCAGAGAGCGCGGGCCGAACACTGAAGCTTTCTTT.

In nucleotides, the CDR3 is TGCGCCAGCAGCTTGGACGAGACAGGGGCGAATAATGAAAAACTGTTTTTT. It codes for CASSLDETGANNEKLFF. The chain has TRBV5-1 and TRBJ1-4, with 8 bases identical to TRBD1. J gave up 4 bases and V 0 bases, and 8 bases lay outside the gene matches. The CDR3 consists of 17 residues. From germline, CDR1 is SGHRS and CDR2 YFSETQ. The full variable domain, with the rest looked up from reference TRBV5-1 and TRBJ1-4, is KAGVTQTPRYLIKTRGQQVTLSCSPISGHRSVSWYQQTPGQGLQFLFEYFSETQRNKGNFPGRFSGRQFSNSRSEMNVSTLELGDSALYLCASSLDETGANNEKLFFGSGTQLSVL.

J is TRBJ2-3 and V is TRBV2, with D possibly matching TRBD1 (5 bases). The CDR3 is 16 residues long. The germline V gene encodes CDR1 SNHLY and CDR2 FYNNEI. Trimming shortened V by 7 bases and J by 3 bases, and 20 bases separated the two germline ends. In DNA form, the CDR3 reads TGTGCCAGCACGAAATTATGGGGCGCTGGGACAGATACGCAGTATTTT. It codes for CASTKLWGAGTDTQYF.

The chain uses TRBV11-2 and TRBJ2-2, with 7 bases aligning to TRBD1. Germline values: CDR1 SGHAT, CDR2 FQNNGV. CDR3 length: 16 residues. The J segment lost 6 bases and the V segment lost 1 base, leaving 8 bases of the junction unmatched. The CDR3 region is CASSLVRGGKAGELFF. DNA for the CDR3: TGTGCCAGCAGCTTAGTTAGAGGGGGCAAAGCCGGGGAGCTGTTTTTT.

The chain recombines TRBV7-3 with TRBJ2-5; D not resolved. The germline gives CDR1 SGHTA, CDR2 FQGTGA. This CDR3 comprises 15 residues. V shed 3 bases and J shed 0 bases, with 11 bases lying between them. Written as DNA, the CDR3 is TGTGCCAGCAGCTTTGGGCCCCCCTACCAAGAGACCCAGTACTTC. Its translation is CASSFGPPYQETQYF.

This chain joins TRBV10-2 and TRBJ1-2; TRBD1 aligns across 7 bases. This CDR3 contains 16 residues. The V gene end was trimmed by 4 bases and the J gene end by 4 bases; junction bases not matched to a gene: 12. Germline V lookup: CDR1 WSHSY, CDR2 SAAADI. The CDR3: CASSVDRVGKAYGYTF. The DNA for the CDR3 is TGCGCCAGCAGTGTCGACAGGGTCGGGAAGGCCTATGGCTACACCTTC.

This clone appeared once. V usage is TRBV28 and J usage is TRBJ1-3, with 10 bases identical to TRBD1. This CDR3 has 16 amino acids. Trimming cost V 4 bases and J 8 bases; bases outside gene matches: 11. Germline CDR1 reads MDHEN; CDR2 reads SYDVKM. The CDR3 sequence: CASSSPSTGGRDTIYF. For the CDR3, the DNA is TGTGCCAGCAGTTCTCCGTCGACAGGGGGCAGGGACACCATATATTTT. The complete variable domain, with remaining parts taken from reference TRBV28 and TRBJ1-3, reads DVKVTQSSRYLVKRTGEKVFLECVQDMDHENMFWYRQDPGLGLRLIYFSYDVKMKEKGDIPEGYSVSREKKERFSLILESASTNQTSMYLCASSSPSTGGRDTIYFGEGSWLTVV.

The V call is TRBV19, the J call TRBJ1-2; no definite D call. V gave up 0 bases and J gave up 2 bases, with 13 bases separating them. The CDR3 loop spans 16 amino acids. Germline V gene data show CDR1 as LNHDA and CDR2 as SQIVND (reference sequence). In nucleotides, the CDR3 is TGTGCCAGTAGTATAGATCGTGGAGGTCTAAACTATGGCTACACCTTC. Translated: CASSIDRGGLNYGYTF.

This chain connects TRBV5-6 to TRBJ1-6; perhaps TRBD1 as D (6 bases). V was cut by 0 bases and J by 7 bases, with 14 bases left in between. CDR1 is SGHDT, CDR2 YYEEEE, per germline. The CDR3 is made up of 16 amino acids. CDR3: CASSLVPGRGNSPLHF. The CDR3 region has the DNA TGTGCCAGCAGCTTGGTTCCCGGCAGGGGAAATTCACCCCTCCACTTT.

V usage is TRBV7-3 and J usage is TRBJ1-1, with D maybe TRBD1 (5 bases). Germline lookup yields CDR1 SGHTA and CDR2 FQGTGA. This CDR3 comprises 14 residues. V was trimmed by 2 bases and J by 4 bases, leaving 11 bases between them. DNA for the CDR3: TGTGCCAGCAGCTTACGGGGGAGGGCCACTGAAGCTTTCTTT. Residues: CASSLRGRATEAFF.

CDR3 sequence (DNA): TGTGCCAGCTCCTCACCATTCAGGGGGAGCTCCTACAATGAGCAGTTCTTC. Protein: CASSSPFRGSSYNEQFF. The chain uses TRBV18 and TRBJ2-1, with 7 positions matching TRBD1. The V gene end was trimmed by 6 bases and the J gene end by 0 bases; junction bases not matched to a gene: 11. Germline V gene data show CDR1 as KGHSH and CDR2 as LQKENI. The CDR3 consists of 17 residues.

The V gene is TRBV5-6, the J gene TRBJ1-6, with TRBD1 matching 7 bases. This CDR3 region has 18 residues. The germline V gene has CDR1 SGHDT and CDR2 YYEEEE. The V segment lost 4 bases and the J segment 0 bases; nucleotides outside the gene matches: 10. DNA of the CDR3: TGTGCCAGCAGCGCCACAGGGGACCTTGGCTCCTATAATTCACCCCTCCACTTT. The encoded protein is CASSATGDLGSYNSPLHF.

The CDR3 sequence is CASSSSSGGDYGYTF. The DNA for the CDR3 is TGTGCCAGCAGTTCTTCTTCGGGGGGAGACTATGGCTACACCTTC. The chain uses TRBV2 and TRBJ1-2, with D maybe TRBD1 (5 bases). Germline CDR1 is SNHLY and CDR2 is FYNNEI. V lost 5 bases and J 3 bases, leaving 16 bases between the germline ends. This CDR3 is 15 amino acids long.